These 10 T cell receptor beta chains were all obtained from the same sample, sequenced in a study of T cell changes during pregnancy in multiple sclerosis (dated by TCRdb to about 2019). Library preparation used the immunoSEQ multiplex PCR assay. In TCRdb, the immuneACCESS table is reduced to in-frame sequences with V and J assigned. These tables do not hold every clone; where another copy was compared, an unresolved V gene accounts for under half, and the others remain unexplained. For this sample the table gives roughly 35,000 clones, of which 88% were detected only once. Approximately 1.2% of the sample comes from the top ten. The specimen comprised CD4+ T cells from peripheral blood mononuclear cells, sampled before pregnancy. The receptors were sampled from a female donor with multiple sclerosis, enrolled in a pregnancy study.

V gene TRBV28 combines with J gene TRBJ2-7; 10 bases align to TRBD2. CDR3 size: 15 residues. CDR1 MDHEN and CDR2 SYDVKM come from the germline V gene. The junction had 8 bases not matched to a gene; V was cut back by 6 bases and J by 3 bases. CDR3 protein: CASRSGTSAIYEQYF. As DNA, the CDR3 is TGTGCCAGCAGAAGCGGGACTAGCGCGATCTACGAGCAGTACTTC. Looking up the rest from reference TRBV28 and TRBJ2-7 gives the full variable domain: DVKVTQSSRYLVKRTGEKVFLECVQDMDHENMFWYRQDPGLGLRLIYFSYDVKMKEKGDIPEGYSVSREKKERFSLILESASTNQTSMYLCASRSGTSAIYEQYFGPGTRLTVT.

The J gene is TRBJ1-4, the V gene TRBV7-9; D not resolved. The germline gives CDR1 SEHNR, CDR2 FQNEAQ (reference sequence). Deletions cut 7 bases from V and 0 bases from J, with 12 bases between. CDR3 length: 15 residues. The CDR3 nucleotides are TGTGCCAGCAAAAGAGGGTTTGCAACTAATGAAAAACTGTTTTTT. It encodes CASKRGFATNEKLFF.

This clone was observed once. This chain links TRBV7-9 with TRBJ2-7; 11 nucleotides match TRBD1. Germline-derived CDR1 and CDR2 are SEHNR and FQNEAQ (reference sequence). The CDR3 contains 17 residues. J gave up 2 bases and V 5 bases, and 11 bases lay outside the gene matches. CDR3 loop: CASSAGQGVTQTYEQYF. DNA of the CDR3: TGTGCCAGCAGCGCGGGACAGGGGGTTACTCAGACCTACGAGCAGTACTTC.

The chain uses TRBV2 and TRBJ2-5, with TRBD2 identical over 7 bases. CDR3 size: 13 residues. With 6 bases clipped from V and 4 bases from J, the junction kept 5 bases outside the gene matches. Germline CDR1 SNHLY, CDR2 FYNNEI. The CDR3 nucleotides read TGTGCCAGCAGCCCGACTAGCCGAGAGACCCAGTACTTC. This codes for CASSPTSRETQYF.

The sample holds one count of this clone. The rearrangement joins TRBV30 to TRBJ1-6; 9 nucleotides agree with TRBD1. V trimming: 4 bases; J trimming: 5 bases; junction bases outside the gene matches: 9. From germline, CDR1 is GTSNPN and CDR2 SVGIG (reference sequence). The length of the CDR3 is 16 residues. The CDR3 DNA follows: TGTGCCTGGAAGGCCGGGACAGGGTATGATAATTCACCCCTCCACTTT. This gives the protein CAWKAGTGYDNSPLHF.

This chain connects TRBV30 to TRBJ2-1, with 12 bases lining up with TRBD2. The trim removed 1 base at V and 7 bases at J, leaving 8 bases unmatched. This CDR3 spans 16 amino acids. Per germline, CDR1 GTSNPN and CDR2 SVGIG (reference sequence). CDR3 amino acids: CAWSDRLAGVVNEQFF. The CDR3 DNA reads TGTGCCTGGAGTGACAGACTAGCGGGAGTTGTTAATGAGCAGTTCTTC.

The CDR3 is CASRDTRYGYTF. The CDR3 nucleotides read TGTGCCAGCCGGGACACGCGCTATGGCTACACCTTC. The chain is built from TRBV25-1 and TRBJ1-2, with TRBD1 as a possible D gene (6 bases). CDR1 is MGHDK and CDR2 is SYGVNS in the germline V gene. V was pared by 8 bases and J by 4 bases, with 11 bases between. CDR3 length equals 12 residues.

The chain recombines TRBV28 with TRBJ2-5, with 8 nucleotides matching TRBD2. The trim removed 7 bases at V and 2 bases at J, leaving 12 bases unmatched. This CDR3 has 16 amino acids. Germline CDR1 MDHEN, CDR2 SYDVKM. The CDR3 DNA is TGTGCCAGCAATGGGGGAGTAGCGGGGCCTCAAGAGACCCAGTACTTC. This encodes CASNGGVAGPQETQYF.

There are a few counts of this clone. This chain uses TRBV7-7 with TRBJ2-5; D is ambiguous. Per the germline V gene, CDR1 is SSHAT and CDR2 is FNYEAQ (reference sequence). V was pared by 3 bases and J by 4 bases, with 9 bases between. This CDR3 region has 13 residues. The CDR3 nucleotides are TGTGCCAGCAGCTTCTCCACTGGAGAGACCCAGTACTTC. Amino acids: CASSFSTGETQYF.

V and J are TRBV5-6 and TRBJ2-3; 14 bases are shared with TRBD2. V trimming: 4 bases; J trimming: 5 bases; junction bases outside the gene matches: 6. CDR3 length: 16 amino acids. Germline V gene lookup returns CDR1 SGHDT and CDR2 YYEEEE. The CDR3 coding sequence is TGTGCCAGCAGCAAGGGACTAGCGGGAGTAGGAGATACGCAGTATTTT. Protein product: CASSKGLAGVGDTQYF.